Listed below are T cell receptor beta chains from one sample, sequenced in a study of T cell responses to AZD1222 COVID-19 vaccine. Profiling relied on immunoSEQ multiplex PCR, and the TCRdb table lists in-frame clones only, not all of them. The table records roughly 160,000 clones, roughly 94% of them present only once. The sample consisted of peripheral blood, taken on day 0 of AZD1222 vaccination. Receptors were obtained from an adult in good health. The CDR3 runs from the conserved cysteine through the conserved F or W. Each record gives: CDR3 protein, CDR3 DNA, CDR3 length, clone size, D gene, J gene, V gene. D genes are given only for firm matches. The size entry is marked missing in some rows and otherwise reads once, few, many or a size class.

CASSLSGNSPLHF | TGTGCCAGCAGTTTATCGGGAAATTCACCCCTCCACTTT | 13 | NA | NA | TRBJ1-6 | TRBV27
CASSQLALTDTQYF | TGTGCCAGCAGCCAACTAGCGCTCACAGATACGCAGTATTTT | 14 | NA | TRBD2 | TRBJ2-3 | TRBV7-3
CSVETGSLYEQYF | TGCAGCGTTGAGACAGGAAGCCTCTACGAGCAGTACTTC | 13 | NA | NA | TRBJ2-7 | TRBV29-1
CASRGTSGYNEQFF | TGTGCCAGCAGGGGGACTAGCGGTTACAATGAGCAGTTCTTC | 14 | NA | TRBD2 | TRBJ2-1 | TRBV9
CASSPLTGVYNEQFF | TGTGCCAGCAGTCCCTTAACCGGGGTCTACAATGAGCAGTTCTTC | 15 | NA | NA | TRBJ2-1 | TRBV27
CASSLTPDTEAFF | TGTGCCAGCAGCTTAACCCCAGACACTGAAGCTTTCTTT | 13 | once | NA | TRBJ1-1 | TRBV7-3
CASSFLISGDEKLFF | TGTGCCAGCAGCTTTCTAATCAGTGGGGATGAAAAACTGTTTTTT | 15 | NA | NA | TRBJ1-4 | TRBV5-5
CASSLQGADTQYF | TGTGCCAGCTCCCTACAGGGGGCAGATACGCAGTATTTT | 13 | NA | TRBD1 | TRBJ2-3 | TRBV18
CASSPLGVGNTIYF | TGTGCCAGCAGCCCTCTAGGGGTCGGAAACACCATATATTTT | 14 | NA | NA | TRBJ1-3 | TRBV9
CASSPRDGSYEQYF | TGTGCCAGCAGCCCCCGGGACGGTTCCTACGAGCAGTACTTC | 14 | once | NA | TRBJ2-7 | TRBV27
CATSDSGLYGYTF | TGTGCCACCAGTGACTCGGGACTCTATGGCTACACCTTC | 13 | NA | NA | TRBJ1-2 | TRBV24-1
CASRILAGVDEQYF | TGTGCCAGCAGGATCCTAGCGGGGGTTGACGAGCAGTACTTC | 14 | NA | TRBD2 | TRBJ2-7 | TRBV13
CASSPVGDGYTF | TGTGCCAGCAGTCCGGTTGGCGATGGCTACACCTTC | 12 | NA | NA | TRBJ1-2 | TRBV2
CSVAVQGTEAFF | TGCAGCGTGGCGGTACAGGGTACTGAAGCTTTCTTT | 12 | NA | NA | TRBJ1-1 | TRBV29-1
CASSIRSPDRSTDTQYF | TGTGCCAGCAGCATCAGATCCCCGGACAGAAGCACAGATACGCAGTATTTT | 17 | NA | NA | TRBJ2-3 | TRBV7-9
CASSLGAGAEAFF | TGTGCCAGCAGCTTAGGGGCGGGAGCTGAAGCTTTCTTT | 13 | NA | NA | TRBJ1-1 | TRBV11-2
CASSISEGAYEQYF | TGTGCCAGTAGTATTTCGGAGGGTGCCTACGAGCAGTACTTC | 14 | NA | NA | TRBJ2-7 | TRBV19
CATSDNYRDTQYF | TGTGCCACCAGTGATAATTACAGGGATACGCAGTATTTT | 13 | NA | NA | TRBJ2-3 | TRBV24-1
CAVSQGNQPQHF | TGTGCCGTTTCACAGGGAAACCAGCCCCAGCATTTT | 12 | NA | NA | TRBJ1-5 | TRBV19
CASRFGQGPGQPQHF | TGTGCCAGCAGGTTCGGACAGGGGCCGGGACAGCCCCAGCATTTT | 15 | NA | TRBD1 | TRBJ1-5 | TRBV2
CASSLDRTFYNEQFF | TGCGCCAGCAGCTTGGACAGAACTTTCTACAATGAGCAGTTCTTC | 15 | NA | NA | TRBJ2-1 | TRBV5-1
CASSIDGTSGRRGYEQYF | TGTGCCAGTAGTATAGACGGGACTAGCGGGAGAAGGGGCTACGAGCAGTACTTC | 18 | NA | TRBD2 | TRBJ2-7 | TRBV19
CASSVAGTAEATNEKLFF | TGTGCCAGCAGCGTAGCTGGGACAGCGGAGGCAACTAATGAAAAACTGTTTTTT | 18 | NA | TRBD1 | TRBJ1-4 | TRBV9
CASSLGGNNQPQHF | TGCGCCAGCAGCTTGGGGGGGAACAATCAGCCCCAGCATTTT | 14 | NA | NA | TRBJ1-5 | TRBV5-1
CASSLGQGGTDTQYF | TGCGCCAGCAGCTTAGGACAGGGAGGGACAGATACGCAGTATTTT | 15 | NA | NA | TRBJ2-3 | TRBV4-1
CASSYRGNSPLHF | TGTGCCAGCAGTTACAGGGGGAACTCACCCCTCCACTTT | 13 | NA | TRBD1 | TRBJ1-6 | TRBV27
CASSQGPGGGTGELFF | TGTGCCAGCAGCCAAGGACCGGGAGGAGGTACCGGGGAGCTGTTTTTT | 16 | NA | TRBD2 | TRBJ2-2 | TRBV3-1/TRBV3-2
CAGGLDRSYGYTF | TGTGCCGGAGGCCTGGACCGGTCCTATGGCTACACCTTC | 13 | NA | NA | TRBJ1-2 | TRBV18
CASSFLSAGKTGINEKLFF | TGTGCCAGCAGCTTCCTCAGTGCCGGGAAGACGGGTATAAATGAAAAACTGTTTTTT | 19 | once | NA | TRBJ1-4 | TRBV7-9
CASSLYQAVHNEQFF | TGTGCCAGCAGTTTATACCAGGCGGTGCACAATGAGCAGTTCTTC | 15 | NA | NA | TRBJ2-1 | TRBV28
CASSMAGESYGYTF | TGTGCCAGTAGTATGGCTGGGGAATCCTATGGCTACACCTTC | 14 | NA | NA | TRBJ1-2 | TRBV19
CSVVLWTGSMFF | TGCAGCGTTGTCCTCTGGACAGGGTCTATGTTTTTT | 12 | NA | TRBD1 | TRBJ1-4 | TRBV29-1
CASTFGLGYTF | TGTGCCAGCACCTTCGGGCTTGGCTACACCTTC | 11 | NA | NA | TRBJ1-2 | TRBV7-9
CASSLGTGELFF | TGTGCCAGCAGTTTGGGGACCGGGGAGCTGTTTTTT | 12 | NA | NA | TRBJ2-2 | TRBV12-3/TRBV12-4
CASSLGDRSSNQPQHF | TGTGCCAGCAGCTTAGGGGACAGGAGTAGCAATCAGCCCCAGCATTTT | 16 | NA | TRBD1 | TRBJ1-5 | TRBV7-9
CASSQEARDAFF | TGTGCCAGCAGCCAAGAGGCGAGGGATGCTTTCTTT | 12 | NA | NA | TRBJ1-1 | TRBV3-1/TRBV3-2
CASRGGTSGKNEQFF | TGTGCCAGCAGAGGGGGGACTAGCGGGAAGAATGAGCAGTTCTTC | 15 | once | TRBD2 | TRBJ2-1 | TRBV27
CASSLAGRGYEQYF | TGTGCCAGCAGCTTAGCCGGACGGGGGTACGAGCAGTACTTC | 14 | NA | NA | TRBJ2-7 | TRBV7-9
CASSPDRIGNQPQHF | TGTGCCAGCAGTCCGGACCGGATAGGCAATCAGCCCCAGCATTTT | 15 | once | NA | TRBJ1-5 | TRBV28
CSAWDSGYTF | TGCAGCGCTTGGGACTCTGGCTACACCTTC | 10 | NA | NA | TRBJ1-2 | TRBV29-1
CASSLDVGSYEQYF | TGCGCCAGCAGCTTGGACGTCGGCTCCTACGAGCAGTACTTC | 14 | NA | NA | TRBJ2-7 | TRBV5-1
CASSLKDYSYEQYF | TGTGCCAGCAGCTTAAAGGACTACTCCTACGAGCAGTACTTC | 14 | NA | NA | TRBJ2-7 | TRBV11-2
CASSEEGWAFF | TGTGCCAGCAGTGAAGAAGGCTGGGCTTTCTTT | 11 | NA | NA | TRBJ1-1 | TRBV2
CASSLRAKVGGQETQYF | TGCGCCAGCAGCCTTAGGGCCAAGGTCGGGGGCCAAGAGACCCAGTACTTC | 17 | NA | NA | TRBJ2-5 | TRBV5-1
CASNLYPTHPPAYGYTF | TGTGCCAGCAATTTATACCCCACCCACCCACCCGCATATGGCTACACCTTC | 17 | NA | NA | TRBJ1-2 | TRBV27
CASSYLGADTEAFF | TGTGCCAGCAGTTACTTAGGCGCTGACACTGAAGCTTTCTTT | 14 | NA | NA | TRBJ1-1 | TRBV6-5
CASSSSFNYGYTF | TGTGCCAGTAGTTCGTCTTTCAACTATGGCTACACCTTC | 13 | once | NA | TRBJ1-2 | TRBV19
CASSLVGGQETQYF | TGTGCCAGCAGCTTAGTGGGGGGGCAAGAGACCCAGTACTTC | 14 | NA | TRBD2 | TRBJ2-5 | TRBV7-9
CAWERGSNSPLHF | TGTGCCTGGGAAAGGGGCAGTAATTCACCCCTCCACTTT | 13 | few | NA | TRBJ1-6 | TRBV30
CASSPDGTEAFF | TGCGCCAGCAGCCCCGATGGCACTGAAGCTTTCTTT | 12 | NA | NA | TRBJ1-1 | TRBV5-1
CASLPRDPRNTEAFF | TGTGCCAGTCTCCCTAGGGATCCGCGGAACACTGAAGCTTTCTTT | 15 | NA | NA | TRBJ1-1 | TRBV19
CASSLHIPRGPPGAETQYF | TGTGCCAGCAGCCTCCATATCCCGAGGGGCCCTCCTGGGGCAGAGACCCAGTACTTC | 19 | NA | NA | TRBJ2-5 | TRBV3-1/TRBV3-2